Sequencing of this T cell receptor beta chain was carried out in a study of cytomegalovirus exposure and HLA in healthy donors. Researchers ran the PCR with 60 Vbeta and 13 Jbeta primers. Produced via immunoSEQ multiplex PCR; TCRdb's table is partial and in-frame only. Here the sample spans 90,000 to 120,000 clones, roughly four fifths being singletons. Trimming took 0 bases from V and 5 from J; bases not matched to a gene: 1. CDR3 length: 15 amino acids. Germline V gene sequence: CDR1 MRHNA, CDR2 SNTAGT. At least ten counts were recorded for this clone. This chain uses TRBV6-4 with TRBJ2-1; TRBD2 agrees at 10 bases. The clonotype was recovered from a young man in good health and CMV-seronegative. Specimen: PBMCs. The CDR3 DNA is TGTGCCAGCAGTGACTCAGCGGGGGGGCACAATGAGCAGTTCTTC. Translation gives CASSDSAGGHNEQFF.